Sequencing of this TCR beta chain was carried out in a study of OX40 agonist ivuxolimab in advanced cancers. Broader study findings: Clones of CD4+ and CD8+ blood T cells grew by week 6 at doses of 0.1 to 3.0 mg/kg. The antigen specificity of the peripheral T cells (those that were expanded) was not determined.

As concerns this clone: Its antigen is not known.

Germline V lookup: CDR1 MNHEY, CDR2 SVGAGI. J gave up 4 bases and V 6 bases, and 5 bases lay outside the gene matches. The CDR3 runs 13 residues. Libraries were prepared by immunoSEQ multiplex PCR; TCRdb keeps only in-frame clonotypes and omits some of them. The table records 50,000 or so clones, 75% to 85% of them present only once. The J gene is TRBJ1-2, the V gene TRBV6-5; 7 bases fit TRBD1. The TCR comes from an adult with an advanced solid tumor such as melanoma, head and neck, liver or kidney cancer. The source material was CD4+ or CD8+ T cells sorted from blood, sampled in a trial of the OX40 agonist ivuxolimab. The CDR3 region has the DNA TGTGCCAGCAGCCCAGGGGGGAGCTATGGCTACACCTTC. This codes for CASSPGGSYGYTF.